This TCR beta chain was documented in a study of chemoradiotherapy in HPV16-positive cancers. Overall study: Candidate HPV-specific clones and shared TCR motifs came from a couple of HPV16-positive patients.

General study findings and limits: Candidate HPV-specific clones and E7-related TCR motifs grew in tumor during treatment. For HPV16-positive patients, expanding HPV-responsive T cells associated with longer recurrence-free survival.

Profiled with immunoSEQ multiplex PCR; TCRdb holds only in-frame clones, not every one. The profile shows 25,000 to 30,000 clones, roughly nine tenths of them singletons. Germline V gives CDR1 MGHRA, CDR2 YSYEKL. The V end was cut by 3 bases, the J end by 2 bases, with 10 bases between. The CDR3 has 14 amino acids. Over chemoradiotherapy, repertoires were sampled more than once. As regards this clone: Its antigen is not identified.

The receptor was isolated from a human donor with HPV-associated anogenital cancer. The sample consisted of blood, taken from a patient who underwent chemoradiotherapy. The rearrangement uses TRBV4-1 and TRBJ1-2; the D is unclear. CDR3 coding DNA: TGCGCCAGCAGCCAGGGTAGGAGGAACTATGGCTACACCTTC. Residues: CASSQGRRNYGYTF.